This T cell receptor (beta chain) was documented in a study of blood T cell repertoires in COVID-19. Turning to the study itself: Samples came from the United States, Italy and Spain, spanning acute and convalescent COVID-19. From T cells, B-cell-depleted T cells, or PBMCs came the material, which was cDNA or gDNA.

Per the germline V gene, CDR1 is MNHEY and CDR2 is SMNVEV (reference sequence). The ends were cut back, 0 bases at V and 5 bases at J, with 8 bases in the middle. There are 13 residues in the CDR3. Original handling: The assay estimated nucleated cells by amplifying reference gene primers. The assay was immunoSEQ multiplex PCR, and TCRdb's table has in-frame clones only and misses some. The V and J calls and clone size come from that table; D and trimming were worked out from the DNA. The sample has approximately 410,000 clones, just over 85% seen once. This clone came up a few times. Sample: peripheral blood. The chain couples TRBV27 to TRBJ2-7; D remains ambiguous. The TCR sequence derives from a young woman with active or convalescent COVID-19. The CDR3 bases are TGTGCCAGCAGTTTATCGTTATCCCACGAGCAGTACTTC. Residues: CASSLSLSHEQYF.